This entry is about one T cell receptor beta chain. Its antigen is not known. The data belong to a study of blood T cells in healthy people across ages. Study-level points and caveats: Per million T cells, the diversity of TCR beta decreased roughly linearly as age advanced. More naive CD4+ cells and higher diversity marked long-lived donors relative to aged donors.

Primers used in a second PCR of about 6 to 11 cycles were a sample-barcoded 5' primer and a J-beta primer mix. TCRdb fed the 5' RACE reads into MiXCR, producing one record per CDR3 protein. The profile shows fewer than 800,000 distinct CDR3 sequences, more than 20% of them singletons. This sequence was found in a man in his 70s in good health. The source material was blood.

The CDR3 sequence is CASSLESTYNEQFF. The CDR3 coding sequence is TGCGCCAGCAGCTTGGAAAGTACTTACAATGAGCAGTTCTTC. V gene TRBV5-1 combines with J gene TRBJ2-1; D is undetermined. The ends were cut back, 0 bases at V and 4 bases at J, with 8 bases in the middle. Germline-derived CDR1 and CDR2 are SGHRS and YFSETQ. The CDR3 runs 14 residues.